The rows below give T cell receptor beta chains drawn from one sample of a study of identical twins. Via MiXCR, TCRdb re-called the 5' RACE reads, giving one row per CDR3 protein. The table has 450,000 to 500,000 distinct CDR3 sequences, more than 13% seen once. The data were also submitted as part of a second study, on yellow fever vaccine responses in identical twins.

Sequencing input: CD4+ T cells sorted from blood. Receptor source: a woman aged 18-29 years in good health. Both conserved end residues are part of each CDR3. Fields, in order: V gene, J gene, CDR3 protein.

TRBV29-1,TRBJ1-1,CSVERTAIDNTEAFF
TRBV6-2/TRBV6-3,TRBJ2-7,CASSYFPTSGYEQYF
TRBV24-1,TRBJ2-1,CATSDLGGSSGEQFF
TRBV6-1,TRBJ2-1,CASSEWTRSSQFF
TRBV6-5,TRBJ2-7,CASSYSRTANYEQYF
TRBV18,TRBJ2-7,CASSPGGMGSYEQYF
TRBV14,TRBJ2-3,CASRTQGTDTQYF
TRBV6-2/TRBV6-3,TRBJ2-1,CASSELNEQFF
TRBV29-1,TRBJ1-2,CSEYRVQDYGYTF
TRBV12-3/TRBV12-4,TRBJ1-5,CASSSMGPQHF
TRBV7-9,TRBJ2-4,CASSFKTASEAKNIQYF
TRBV29-1,TRBJ2-7,CSATGTGSYEQYF
TRBV23-1,TRBJ2-1,CASSPRTSPNEQFF
TRBV7-6,TRBJ2-3,CASSLAGAAQDTQYF
TRBV27,TRBJ1-4,CASSLDRGSEKLFF
TRBV12-3/TRBV12-4,TRBJ1-5,CASRPSLGGQPQHF
TRBV18,TRBJ2-5,CASSLRQGQETQYF